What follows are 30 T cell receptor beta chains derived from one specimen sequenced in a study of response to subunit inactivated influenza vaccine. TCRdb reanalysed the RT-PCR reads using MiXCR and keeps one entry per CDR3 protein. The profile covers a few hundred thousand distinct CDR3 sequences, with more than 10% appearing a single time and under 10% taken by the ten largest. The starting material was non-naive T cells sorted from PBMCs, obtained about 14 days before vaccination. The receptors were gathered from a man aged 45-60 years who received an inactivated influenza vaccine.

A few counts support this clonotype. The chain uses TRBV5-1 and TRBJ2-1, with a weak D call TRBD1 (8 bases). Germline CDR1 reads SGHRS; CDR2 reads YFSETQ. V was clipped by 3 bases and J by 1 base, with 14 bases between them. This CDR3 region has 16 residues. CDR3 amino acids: CASSSKQGGSYNEQFF. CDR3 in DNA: TGCGCCAGCAGCTCGAAACAGGGGGGGTCCTACAATGAGCAGTTCTTC.

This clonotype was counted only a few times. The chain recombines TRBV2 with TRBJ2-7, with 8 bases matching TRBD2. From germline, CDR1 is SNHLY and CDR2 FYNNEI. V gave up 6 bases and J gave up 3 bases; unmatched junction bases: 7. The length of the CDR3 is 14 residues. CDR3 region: CASRRAGGVYEQYF. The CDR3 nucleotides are TGTGCCAGCAGAAGGGCGGGAGGAGTCTACGAGCAGTACTTC.

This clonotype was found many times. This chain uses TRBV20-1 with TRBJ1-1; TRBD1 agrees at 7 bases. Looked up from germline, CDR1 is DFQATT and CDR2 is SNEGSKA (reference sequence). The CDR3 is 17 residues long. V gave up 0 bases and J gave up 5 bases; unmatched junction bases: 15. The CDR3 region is CSARDLRGRGGSTEAFF. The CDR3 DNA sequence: TGCAGTGCTAGAGATCTGAGGGGGCGAGGAGGGAGTACTGAAGCTTTCTTT.

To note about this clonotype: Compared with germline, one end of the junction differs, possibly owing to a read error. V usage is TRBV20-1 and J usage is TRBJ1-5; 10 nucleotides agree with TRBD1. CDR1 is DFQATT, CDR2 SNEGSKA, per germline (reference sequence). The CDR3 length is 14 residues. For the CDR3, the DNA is TGCAGTGCACTGACAGGGGGCGGAAATCAGACCCAGCATTTT. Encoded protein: CSALTGGGNQTQHF.

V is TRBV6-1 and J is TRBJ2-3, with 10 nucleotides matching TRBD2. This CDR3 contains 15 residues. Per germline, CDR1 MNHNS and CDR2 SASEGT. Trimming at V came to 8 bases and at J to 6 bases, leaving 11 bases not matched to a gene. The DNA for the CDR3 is TGTGCCAGCGGTGCGAGCGGGGGGGCCTGGGATACGCAGTATTTT. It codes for CASGASGGAWDTQYF.

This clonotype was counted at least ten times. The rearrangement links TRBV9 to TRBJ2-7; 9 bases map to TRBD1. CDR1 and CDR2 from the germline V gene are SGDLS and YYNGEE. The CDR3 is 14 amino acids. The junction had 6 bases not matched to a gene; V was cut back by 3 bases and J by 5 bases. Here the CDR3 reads CASSAGQGSNEQYF. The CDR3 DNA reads TGTGCCAGCAGCGCGGGACAGGGTTCGAACGAGCAGTACTTC.

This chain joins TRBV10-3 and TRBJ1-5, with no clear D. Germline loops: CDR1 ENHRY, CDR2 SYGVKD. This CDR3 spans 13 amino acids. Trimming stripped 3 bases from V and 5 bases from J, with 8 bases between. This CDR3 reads CAISESGDQPQHF. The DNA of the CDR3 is TGTGCCATCAGTGAATCCGGGGATCAGCCCCAGCATTTT.

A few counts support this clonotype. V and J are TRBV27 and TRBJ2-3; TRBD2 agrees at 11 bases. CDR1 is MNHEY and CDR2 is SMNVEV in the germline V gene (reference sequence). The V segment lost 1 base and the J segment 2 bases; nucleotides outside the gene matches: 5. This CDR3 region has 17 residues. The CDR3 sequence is CASSLWSSGGNTDTQYF. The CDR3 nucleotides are TGTGCCAGCAGTTTATGGTCTAGCGGGGGGAACACAGATACGCAGTATTTT.

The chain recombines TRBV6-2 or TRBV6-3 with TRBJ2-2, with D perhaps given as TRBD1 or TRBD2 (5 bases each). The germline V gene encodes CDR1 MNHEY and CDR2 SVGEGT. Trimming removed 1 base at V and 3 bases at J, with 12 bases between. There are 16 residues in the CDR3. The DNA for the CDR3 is TGTGCCAGCAGTTACTGGGGACGATCTCACACCGGGGAGCTGTTTTTT. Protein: CASSYWGRSHTGELFF.

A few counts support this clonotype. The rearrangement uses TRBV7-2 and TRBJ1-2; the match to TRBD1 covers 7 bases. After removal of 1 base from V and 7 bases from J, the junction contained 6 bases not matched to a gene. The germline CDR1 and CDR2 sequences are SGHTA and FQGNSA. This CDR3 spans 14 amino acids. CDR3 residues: CASSLVAGGAGYTF. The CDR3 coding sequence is TGTGCCAGCAGCTTAGTCGCAGGGGGAGCTGGCTACACCTTC. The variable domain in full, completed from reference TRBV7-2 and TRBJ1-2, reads GAGVSQSPSNKVTEKGKDVELRCDPISGHTALYWYRQSLGQGLEFLIYFQGNSAPDKSGLPSDRFSAERTGGSVSTLTIQRTQQEDSAVYLCASSLVAGGAGYTFGSGTRLTVV.

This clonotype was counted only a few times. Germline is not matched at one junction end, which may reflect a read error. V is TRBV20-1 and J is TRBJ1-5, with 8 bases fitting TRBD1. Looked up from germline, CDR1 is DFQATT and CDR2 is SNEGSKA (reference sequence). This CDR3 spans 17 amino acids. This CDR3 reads CCARDPRQGSRNQPQHF. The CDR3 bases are TGCTGTGCTAGAGATCCCCGACAGGGGAGTCGCAATCAGCCCCAGCATTTT.

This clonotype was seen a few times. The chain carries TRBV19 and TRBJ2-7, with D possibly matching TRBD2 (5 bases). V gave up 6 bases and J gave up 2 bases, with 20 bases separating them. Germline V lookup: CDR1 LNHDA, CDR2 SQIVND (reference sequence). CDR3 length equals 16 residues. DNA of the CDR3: TGTGCCAGTAGCCTCCGCGGGCGGGTAGAGACCTACGAGCAGTACTTC. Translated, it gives CASSLRGRVETYEQYF. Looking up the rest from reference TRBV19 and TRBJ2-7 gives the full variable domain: DGGITQSPKYLFRKEGQNVTLSCEQNLNHDAMYWYRQDPGQGLRLIYYSQIVNDFQKGDIAEGYSVSREKKESFPLTVTSAQKNPTAFYLCASSLRGRVETYEQYFGPGTRLTVT.

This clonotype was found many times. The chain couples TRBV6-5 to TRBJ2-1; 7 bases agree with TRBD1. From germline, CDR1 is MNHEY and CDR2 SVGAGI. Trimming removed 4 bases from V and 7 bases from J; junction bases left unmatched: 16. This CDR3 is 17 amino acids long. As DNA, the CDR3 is TGTGCCAGCAGTTCGCCCATGCGGACAGGTTCTCTTAATGAGCAGTTCTTC. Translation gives CASSSPMRTGSLNEQFF.

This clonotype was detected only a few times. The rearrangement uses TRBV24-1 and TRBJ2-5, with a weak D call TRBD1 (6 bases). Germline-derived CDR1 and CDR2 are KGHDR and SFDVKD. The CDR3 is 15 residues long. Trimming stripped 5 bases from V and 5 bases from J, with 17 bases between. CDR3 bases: TGTGCCACCAGTGGCGGCGACCAAAGGGGGGAGACCCAGTACTTC. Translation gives CATSGGDQRGETQYF.

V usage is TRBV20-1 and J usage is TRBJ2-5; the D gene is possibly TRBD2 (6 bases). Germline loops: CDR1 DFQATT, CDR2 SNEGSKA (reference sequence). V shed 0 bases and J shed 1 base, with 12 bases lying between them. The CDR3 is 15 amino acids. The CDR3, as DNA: TGCAGTGCTAGAGATGGGGGGAATACCCAAGAGACCCAGTACTTC. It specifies CSARDGGNTQETQYF.

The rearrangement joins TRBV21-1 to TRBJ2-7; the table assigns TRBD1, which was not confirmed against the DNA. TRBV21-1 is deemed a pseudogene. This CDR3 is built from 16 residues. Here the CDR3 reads CASSKAHRDRDNEQYF. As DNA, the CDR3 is TGTGCCAGCAGCAAAGCCCACCGGGACAGGGACAACGAGCAGTACTTC.

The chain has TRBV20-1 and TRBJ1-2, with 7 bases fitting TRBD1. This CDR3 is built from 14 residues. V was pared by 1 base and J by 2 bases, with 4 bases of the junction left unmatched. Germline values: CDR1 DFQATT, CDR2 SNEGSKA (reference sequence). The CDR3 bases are TGCAGTGCTAGAGCCATACAGGGGAACTATGGCTACACCTTC. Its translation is CSARAIQGNYGYTF.

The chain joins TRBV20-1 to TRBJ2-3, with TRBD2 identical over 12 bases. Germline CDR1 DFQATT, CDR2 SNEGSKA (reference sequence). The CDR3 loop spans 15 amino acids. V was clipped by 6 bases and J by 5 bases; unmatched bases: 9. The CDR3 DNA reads TGCAGTGCCCCCGGGAGACTAGCGGGAGTAGATACGCAGTATTTT. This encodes CSAPGRLAGVDTQYF.

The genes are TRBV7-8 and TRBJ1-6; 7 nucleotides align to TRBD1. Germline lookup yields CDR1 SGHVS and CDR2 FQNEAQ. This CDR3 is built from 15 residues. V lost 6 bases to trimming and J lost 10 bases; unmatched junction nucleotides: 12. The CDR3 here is CASRGAGTVESPLHF. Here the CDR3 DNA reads TGTGCCAGCAGAGGGGCCGGGACAGTAGAATCACCCCTCCACTTT.

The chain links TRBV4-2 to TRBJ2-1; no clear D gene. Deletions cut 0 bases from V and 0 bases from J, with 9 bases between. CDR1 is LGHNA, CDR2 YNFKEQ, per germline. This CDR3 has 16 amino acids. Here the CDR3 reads CASSQEVTYSYNEQFF. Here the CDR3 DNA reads TGTGCCAGCAGCCAAGAGGTGACTTACTCCTACAATGAGCAGTTCTTC.

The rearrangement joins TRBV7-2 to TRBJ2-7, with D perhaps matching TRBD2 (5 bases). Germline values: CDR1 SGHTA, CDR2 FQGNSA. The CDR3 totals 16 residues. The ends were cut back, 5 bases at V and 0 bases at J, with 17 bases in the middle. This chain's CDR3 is CASSPQGSAFSYEQYF. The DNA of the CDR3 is TGTGCCAGCAGCCCCCAAGGTAGCGCCTTCTCCTACGAGCAGTACTTC.

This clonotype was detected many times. Here the CDR3 DNA reads TGTGCCAGCAGCCCCCGGGACAGGCCCTACGAGCAGTACTTC. It encodes CASSPRDRPYEQYF. The chain recombines TRBV9 with TRBJ2-7, with 8 bases matching TRBD1. The J segment lost 2 bases and the V segment lost 4 bases, leaving 5 bases of the junction unmatched. Germline V CDR1 and CDR2: SGDLS, YYNGEE. CDR3 size: 14 residues. Filled out from reference TRBV9 and TRBJ2-7, the complete variable domain reads DSGVTQTPKHLITATGQRVTLRCSPRSGDLSVYWYQQSLDQGLQFLIQYYNGEERAKGNILERFSAQQFPDLHSELNLSSLELGDSALYFCASSPRDRPYEQYFGPGTRLTVT.

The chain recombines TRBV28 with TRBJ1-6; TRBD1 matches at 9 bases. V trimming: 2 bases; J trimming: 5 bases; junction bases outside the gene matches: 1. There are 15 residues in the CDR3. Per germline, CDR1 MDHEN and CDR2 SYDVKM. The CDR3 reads CASSLGDRDNSPLHF. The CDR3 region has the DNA TGTGCCAGCAGTTTAGGGGACAGGGATAATTCACCCCTCCACTTT.

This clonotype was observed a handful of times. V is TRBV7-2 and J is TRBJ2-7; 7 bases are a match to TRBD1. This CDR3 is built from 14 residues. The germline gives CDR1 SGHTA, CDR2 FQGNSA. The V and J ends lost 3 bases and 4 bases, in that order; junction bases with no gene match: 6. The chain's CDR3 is CASSFADRLYEQYF. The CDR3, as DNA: TGTGCCAGCAGCTTCGCGGACAGGTTATACGAGCAGTACTTC.

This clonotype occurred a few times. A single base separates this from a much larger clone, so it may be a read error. In nucleotides, the CDR3 is TGCGCCAGCAGCTCGACTAGCAGGATGGCCGGGGAGCTGTTTTTT. Amino acid sequence: CASSSTSRMAGELFF. This chain uses TRBV5-1 with TRBJ2-2; 7 bases are a match to TRBD2. The length of the CDR3 is 15 residues. V lost 3 bases to trimming and J lost 6 bases; unmatched junction nucleotides: 8. The germline gives CDR1 SGHRS, CDR2 YFSETQ.

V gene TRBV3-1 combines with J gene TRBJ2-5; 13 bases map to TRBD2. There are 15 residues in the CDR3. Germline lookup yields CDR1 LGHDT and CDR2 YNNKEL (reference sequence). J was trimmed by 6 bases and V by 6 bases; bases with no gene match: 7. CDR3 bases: TGTGCCAGCAGAGAAGGACTAGCGGGAGTCAAGACCCAGTACTTC. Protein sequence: CASREGLAGVKTQYF.

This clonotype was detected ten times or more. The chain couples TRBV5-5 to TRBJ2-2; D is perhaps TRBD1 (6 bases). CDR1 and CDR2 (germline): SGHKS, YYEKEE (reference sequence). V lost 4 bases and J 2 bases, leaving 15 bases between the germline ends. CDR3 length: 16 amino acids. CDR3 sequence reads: CASSKQGNPNTGELFF. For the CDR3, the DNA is TGTGCCAGCAGCAAACAGGGCAACCCTAACACCGGGGAGCTGTTTTTT.

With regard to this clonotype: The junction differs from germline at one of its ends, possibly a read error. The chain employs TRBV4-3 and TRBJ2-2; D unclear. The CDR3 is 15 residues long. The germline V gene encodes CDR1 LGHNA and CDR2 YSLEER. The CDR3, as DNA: TGCGCCAGCAGCCAAGATCCCCAGAACGCCGGGGAGCTGTTTTTT. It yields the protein CASSQDPQNAGELFF.

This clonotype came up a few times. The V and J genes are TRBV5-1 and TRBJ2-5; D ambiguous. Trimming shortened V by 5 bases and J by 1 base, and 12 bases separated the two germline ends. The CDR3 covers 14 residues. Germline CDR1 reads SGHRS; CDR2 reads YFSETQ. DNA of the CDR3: TGCGCCAGCAGTGGGTCCGGGTTCCAAGAGACCCAGTACTTC. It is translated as CASSGSGFQETQYF.

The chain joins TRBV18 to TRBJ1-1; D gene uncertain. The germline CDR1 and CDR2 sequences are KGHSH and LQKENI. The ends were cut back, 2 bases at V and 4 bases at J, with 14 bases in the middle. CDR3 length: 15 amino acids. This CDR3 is CASSPTGGVGTEAFF. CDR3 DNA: TGTGCCAGCTCACCAACCGGCGGGGTAGGCACTGAAGCTTTCTTT.